The entry below describes one T cell receptor beta chain. Its antigen is still unknown. The data derive from a study of cytomegalovirus exposure and HLA in healthy donors. Study-wide findings and caveats: The study listed some 160 cytomegalovirus-associated TCR beta chains. Roughly uniform sequencing depth across donors was assumed, possibly incorrectly. Reportedly, diagnosis of cytomegalovirus status by the classifier showed high specificity and sensitivity.

Each of the donors was a healthy bone marrow donor. Researchers ran the PCR with 60 Vbeta and 13 Jbeta primers. TCRdb's copy holds only in-frame clones and misses some; the assay was immunoSEQ multiplex PCR. This sample has around 190,000 clones, with around 88% found just once. V gave up 1 base and J gave up 1 base, with 7 bases separating them. The length of the CDR3 is 14 residues. Per the germline V gene, CDR1 is SEHNR and CDR2 is FQNEAQ (reference sequence). The chain couples TRBV7-9 to TRBJ1-2; D unclear. The sequence came from a man aged 40-49 years in good health and CMV-seropositive. The sequenced sample consisted of PBMCs. The DNA for the CDR3 is TGTGCCAGCAGCTTAGACCCGGTTAACTATGGCTACACCTTC. Translating gives CASSLDPVNYGYTF.